This T cell receptor beta chain emerged from a study of T-cell reconstitution after alpha-beta-depleted transplantation in children. This CDR3 spans 14 amino acids. The germline V gene encodes CDR1 MGHDK and CDR2 SYGVNS. V shed 8 bases, J shed 4 bases, and the junction held 5 bases outside the gene matches. As it was prepared, the TCRbeta library received unique molecular identifiers. TCRdb ran MiXCR on the PCR reads and lists one entry per CDR3 protein. This sample has about 640,000 distinct CDR3 sequences, with 15% to 20% found just once. This clonotype was counted many times. The specimen was PBMCs from the stem cell graft donor, collected from the stem cell graft. The TCR comes from a human donor who donated a stem cell graft to a child with acute myeloid leukemia. The chain couples TRBV25-1 to TRBJ2-3; 11 positions match TRBD1. CDR3 sequence (DNA): TGTGCCAGCGGCGGACAGGGGGCAGCAGATACGCAGTATTTT. Residues: CASGGQGAADTQYF.